The clone carrying this TCR beta chain was found many times. This CDR3 region has 14 residues. Germline V gene data show CDR1 as SGHRS and CDR2 as YFSETQ. Trimming took 0 bases from V and 9 from J; bases not matched to a gene: 5. These data come from a study of blood T cells in healthy people across ages. Next came a second PCR, run for about 7 to 12 cycles, which used a sample-barcoded 5' primer along with a J-beta primer mix. One entry per CDR3 protein, called by TCRdb with MiXCR from the 5' RACE reads. In the table there are roughly 650,000 distinct CDR3 sequences, about 32% of which are singletons.

V is TRBV5-1 and J is TRBJ2-1; TRBD1 agrees at 8 bases. The specimen was blood. This TCR came from a woman older than 75 in good health. The CDR3 DNA reads as TGCGCCAGCAGCTTGGGGCAGGGGGCGAGTGAGCAGTTCTTC. Amino acids: CASSLGQGASEQFF.